Sequencing of this T cell receptor (beta chain) was carried out in a study of T-cell memory formation after mild COVID-19. Turning to the study itself: The two donors had largely donor-specific TCR clusters. Whole-study findings and limits: CM and EM subsets held most contracting CD4+ clones; EMRA held CD8+ ones.

CDR3 length: 15 residues. Germline V gene lookup returns CDR1 SGHAT and CDR2 FQDESV (reference sequence). Trimming cost V 6 bases and J 5 bases, with 19 bases left between them. TCRdb redid the calling of the 5' RACE reads with MiXCR, one entry per CDR3 protein. The data show about 350,000 distinct CDR3 sequences, 28% seen once. Worth noting for this clonotype: Its target is unknown.

Sample: PBMCs or a T cell subset sorted from them (not recorded which). The origin of this receptor is an adult woman who had mild COVID-19 (a few samples of this study predate the infection). Cell type and time point are not known. V usage is TRBV11-1 and J usage is TRBJ2-5, with D tentatively TRBD2 (5 bases). CDR3 bases: TGTGCCAGCAGGCGGTTGCGAGTCCGCGGGGAGACCCAGTACTTC. This sequence encodes CASRRLRVRGETQYF.